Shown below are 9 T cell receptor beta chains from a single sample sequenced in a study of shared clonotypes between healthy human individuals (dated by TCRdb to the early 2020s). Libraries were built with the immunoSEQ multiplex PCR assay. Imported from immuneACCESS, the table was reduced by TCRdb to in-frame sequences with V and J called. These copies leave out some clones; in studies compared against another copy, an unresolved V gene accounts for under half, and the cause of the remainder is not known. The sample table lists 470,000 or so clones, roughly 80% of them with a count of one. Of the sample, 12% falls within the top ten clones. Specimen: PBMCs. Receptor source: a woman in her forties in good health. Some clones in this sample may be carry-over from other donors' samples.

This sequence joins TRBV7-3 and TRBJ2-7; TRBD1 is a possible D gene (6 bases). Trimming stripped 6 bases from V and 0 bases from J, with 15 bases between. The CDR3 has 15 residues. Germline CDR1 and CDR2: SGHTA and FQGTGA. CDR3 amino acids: CASSYSRDNSYEQYF. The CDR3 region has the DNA TGTGCCAGCAGTTATTCCCGGGACAACTCCTACGAGCAGTACTTC.

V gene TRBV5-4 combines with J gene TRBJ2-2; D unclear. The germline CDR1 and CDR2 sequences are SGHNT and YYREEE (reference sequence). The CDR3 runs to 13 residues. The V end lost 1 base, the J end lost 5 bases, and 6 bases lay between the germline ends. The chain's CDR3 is CASSLTQTGELFF. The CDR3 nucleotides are TGTGCCAGCAGCTTGACCCAGACCGGGGAGCTGTTTTTT.

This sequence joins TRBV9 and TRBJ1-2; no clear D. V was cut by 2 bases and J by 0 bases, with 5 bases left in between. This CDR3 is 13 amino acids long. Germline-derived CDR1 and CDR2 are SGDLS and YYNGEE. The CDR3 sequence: CASSVGTNYGYTF. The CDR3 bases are TGTGCCAGCAGCGTTGGGACTAACTATGGCTACACCTTC. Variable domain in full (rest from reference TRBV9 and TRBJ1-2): DSGVTQTPKHLITATGQRVTLRCSPRSGDLSVYWYQQSLDQGLQFLIQYYNGEERAKGNILERFSAQQFPDLHSELNLSSLELGDSALYFCASSVGTNYGYTFGSGTRLTVV.

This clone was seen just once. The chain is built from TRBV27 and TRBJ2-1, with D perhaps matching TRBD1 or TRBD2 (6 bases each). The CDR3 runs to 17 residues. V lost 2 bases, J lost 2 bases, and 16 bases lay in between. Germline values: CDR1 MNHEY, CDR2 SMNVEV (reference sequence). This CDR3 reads CASSLGSGAGTYNEQFF. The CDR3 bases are TGTGCCAGCAGTTTAGGTTCGGGGGCTGGAACCTACAATGAGCAGTTCTTC.

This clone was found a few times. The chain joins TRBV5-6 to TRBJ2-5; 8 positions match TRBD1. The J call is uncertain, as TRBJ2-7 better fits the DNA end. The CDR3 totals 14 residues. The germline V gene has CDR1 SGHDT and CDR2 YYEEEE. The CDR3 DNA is TGTGCCAGCAGCTTGGGACAGGGGCTCCACGAGCAGTACTTC. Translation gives CASSLGQGLHEQYF.

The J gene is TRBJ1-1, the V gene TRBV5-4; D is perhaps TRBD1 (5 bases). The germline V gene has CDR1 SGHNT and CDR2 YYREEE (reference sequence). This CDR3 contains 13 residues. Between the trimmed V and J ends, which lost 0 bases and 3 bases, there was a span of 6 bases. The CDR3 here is CASSLGRDTEAFF. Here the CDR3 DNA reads TGTGCCAGCAGCTTGGGCAGGGACACTGAAGCTTTCTTT. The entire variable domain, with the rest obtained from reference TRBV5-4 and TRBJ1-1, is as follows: ETGVTQSPTHLIKTRGQQVTLRCSSQSGHNTVSWYQQALGQGPQFIFQYYREEENGRGNFPPRFSGLQFPNYSSELNVNALELDDSALYLCASSLGRDTEAFFGQGTRLTVV.

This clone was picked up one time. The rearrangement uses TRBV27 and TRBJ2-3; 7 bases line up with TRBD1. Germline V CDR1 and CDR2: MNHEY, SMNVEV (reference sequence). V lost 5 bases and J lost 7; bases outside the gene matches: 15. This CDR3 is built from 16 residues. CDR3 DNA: TGTGCCAGCAGTCTAAGTGGGGACAGTTCGTTGCATACGCAGTATTTT. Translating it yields CASSLSGDSSLHTQYF.

DNA of the CDR3: TGCGCCACATCCCGGGACCTAAGCTACGAGCAGTACTTC. Translated: CATSRDLSYEQYF. V usage is TRBV5-1 and J usage is TRBJ2-7, with D tentatively TRBD1 or TRBD2 (5 bases each). The germline V gene encodes CDR1 SGHRS and CDR2 YFSETQ. V lost 9 bases to trimming and J lost 3 bases, with 16 bases between them. This CDR3 has 13 residues.

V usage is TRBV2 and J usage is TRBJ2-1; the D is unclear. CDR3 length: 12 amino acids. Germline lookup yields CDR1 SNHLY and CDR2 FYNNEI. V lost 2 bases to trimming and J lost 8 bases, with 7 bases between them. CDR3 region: CASSERDHEQFF. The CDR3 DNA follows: TGTGCCAGCAGTGAAAGGGATCATGAGCAGTTCTTC.